This TCR beta chain is drawn from a study of shared clonotypes between healthy human individuals. Measured with immunoSEQ multiplex PCR; TCRdb has only the in-frame clones, and not every one. The sample contains over 2 million clones, roughly 95% of which appear only once. CD45RO-negative cells were positively selected for CCR7, leaving out terminally differentiated effector memory CD45RA+ cells. V dropped 3 bases and J dropped 5 bases, with 14 bases sitting between them. CDR3 length: 14 residues. Germline V lookup: CDR1 LNHDA, CDR2 SQIVND (reference sequence). Sequenced sample: naive CD8+ T cells sorted from blood. The receptor comes from a man between 18 and 35 years old in good health. This chain joins TRBV19 and TRBJ2-7; possible D gene TRBD2, 5 bases. The chain's CDR3 is CASSIDVEVHEQYF. In DNA, the CDR3 is TGTGCCAGTAGTATTGATGTGGAGGTCCACGAGCAGTACTTC.